The entry below gives a single T cell receptor beta chain sequence along with its context. The CDR3 length is 16 residues. CDR1 SGHTA and CDR2 FQGNSA come from the germline V gene. Samples each yielded cDNA through eight separate reactions. Researchers put TCRalpha and TCRbeta cDNA through two nested PCRs lasting about 17 and 10 cycles. No DNA is given; TCRdb re-called the 5' RACE reads and lists each CDR3 protein once. This repertoire comprises approximately 400,000 distinct CDR3 sequences; its ten largest clones make up 2% to 3%. The data derive from a study of monozygotic twins with inflammatory bowel disease. Blood samples, whole and unsorted for T cells, yielded the isolated total RNA.

What was sequenced was blood. The source of this sequence is a human donor with ulcerative colitis or Crohn's disease, or a healthy co-twin of an affected twin (not recorded which). The V gene is TRBV7-2, the J gene TRBJ2-7; TCRdb picks TRBD1, but there is no DNA to check that call. The CDR3 region is CASSLGQAMIRGEQYF.